One sample yielded the 5 T cell receptor beta chains listed below, sequenced in a study of radiotherapy plus CTLA-4 blockade in lung cancer (dated by TCRdb to the late 2010s). Receptor libraries were prepared by the immunoSEQ multiplex PCR assay. TCRdb provides this immuneACCESS table in a form limited to in-frame rearrangements. Some clones are lacking; in checked studies, under half of them reflect an unresolved V gene, and why the rest are absent is not known. A total of around 24,000 clones appear in this sample, 65% to 85% of them only once. The top ten hold approximately 3.6% of the sample. Sequenced material: peripheral blood, taken from a patient treated with radiotherapy plus ipilimumab. The receptors stem from a human donor with non-small cell lung cancer who had stable disease on radiotherapy plus ipilimumab.

The chain employs TRBV9 and TRBJ1-2, with TRBD1 matching over 7 bases. Trimming removed 4 bases from V and 5 bases from J; junction bases left unmatched: 11. This CDR3 spans 15 amino acids. Germline V CDR1 and CDR2: SGDLS, YYNGEE. The chain's CDR3 is CASSPIGTAPYGYTF. The CDR3 DNA sequence: TGTGCCAGCAGCCCCATCGGGACAGCCCCATATGGCTACACCTTC. The variable domain in full, with the rest retrieved from reference TRBV9 and TRBJ1-2, is DSGVTQTPKHLITATGQRVTLRCSPRSGDLSVYWYQQSLDQGLQFLIQYYNGEERAKGNILERFSAQQFPDLHSELNLSSLELGDSALYFCASSPIGTAPYGYTFGSGTRLTVV.

The chain joins TRBV5-6 to TRBJ2-1; 8 nucleotides agree with TRBD2. V dropped 5 bases and J dropped 5; count of bases not matched to a gene: 6. Germline CDR1 is SGHDT and CDR2 is YYEEEE. This CDR3 has 14 amino acids. The DNA of the CDR3 is TGTGCCAGCAGGCGGGAGGATAGAGACAATGAGCAGTTCTTC. The encoded protein is CASRREDRDNEQFF.

The chain links TRBV7-4 to TRBJ1-1, with TRBD1 matching 9 bases. The germline CDR1 and CDR2 sequences are SGHVT and SQSDAQ. The CDR3 covers 18 residues. V lost 5 bases to trimming and J lost 5 bases; unmatched junction nucleotides: 18. The DNA for the CDR3 is TGTGCCAGCAGCCCGCGAGTCCCGGGACAGGGATCGGGGACTGAAGCTTTCTTT. Residues: CASSPRVPGQGSGTEAFF.

This clone was observed a handful of times. V usage is TRBV20-1 and J usage is TRBJ2-5; no definite D call. V was clipped by 3 bases and J by 5 bases, with 7 bases between them. From germline, CDR1 is DFQATT and CDR2 SNEGSKA (reference sequence). CDR3 length: 11 residues. The CDR3 nucleotides read TGCAGTGCTAGTCCGCGGGAGACCCAGTACTTC. Translation: CSASPRETQYF.

This clone has a single count. The chain joins TRBV27 to TRBJ2-7, with TRBD2 matching 7 bases. Germline CDR1 is MNHEY and CDR2 is SMNVEV (reference sequence). V dropped 7 bases and J dropped 1; count of bases not matched to a gene: 13. The CDR3 extends over 16 amino acids. Here the CDR3 DNA reads TGTGCCAGCATAAGCCTTCGGGCTAGCGGATCCTACGAGCAGTACTTC. It codes for CASISLRASGSYEQYF.